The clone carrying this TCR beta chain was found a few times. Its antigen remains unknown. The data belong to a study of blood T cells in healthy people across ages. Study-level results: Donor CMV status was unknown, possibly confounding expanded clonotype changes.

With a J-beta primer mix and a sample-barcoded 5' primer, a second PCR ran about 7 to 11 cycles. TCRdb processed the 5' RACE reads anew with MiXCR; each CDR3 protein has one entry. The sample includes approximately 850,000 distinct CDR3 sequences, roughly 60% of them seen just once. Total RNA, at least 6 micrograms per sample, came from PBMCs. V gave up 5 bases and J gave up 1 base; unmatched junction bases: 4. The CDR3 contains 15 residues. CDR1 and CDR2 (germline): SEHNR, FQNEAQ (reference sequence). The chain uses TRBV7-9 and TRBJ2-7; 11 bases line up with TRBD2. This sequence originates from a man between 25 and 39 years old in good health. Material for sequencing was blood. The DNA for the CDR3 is TGTGCCAGCAGCCGAAGACTAGCGGGGTCCTACGAGCAGTACTTC. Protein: CASSRRLAGSYEQYF. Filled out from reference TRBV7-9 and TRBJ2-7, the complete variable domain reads DTGVSQNPRHKITKRGQNVTFRCDPISEHNRLYWYRQTLGQGPEFLTYFQNEAQLEKSRLLSDRFSAERPKGSFSTLEIQRTEQGDSAMYLCASSRRLAGSYEQYFGPGTRLTVT.